The 18 T cell receptor beta chains in this list originate from one sample, sequenced in a study of T-cell reconstitution after alpha-beta-depleted transplantation in children (dated by TCRdb to the mid-2010s). General conclusions and limits of the study: The frequencies of hyperexpanded clones fell over the following months, and after one year, T-cell counts and TCRbeta diversity were mostly attributed to newly produced T cells.

These TCRs' antigens remain unknown. The sample's treatment or condition, from its label and the paper: allogeneic hematopoietic cell transplantation with graft depleted of TCRalphabeta T cells and CD19 B cells. The library was produced with PCR. The run used an Illumina HiSeq 2500. To normalize quantification of the TCRbeta repertoire, the TCR libraries were built with molecular barcoding that relied on unique molecular identifiers. TCRdb reprocessing: public reads trimmed at Q25 with fastp, clones called with MiXCR, in-frame beta chains kept. A single entry per CDR3 protein holds the most common genes and DNA from its merged rows. The sample table contains about 290,000 distinct CDR3 sequences; only one count was recorded for approximately 7.3% of them. The leading ten clones occupy around 10% of the sample. This specimen consisted of peripheral blood, obtained 360 days after TCRalphabeta/CD19-depleted stem cell transplant. These receptors were taken from a female patient aged 2-10 years who had a stem cell transplant for Fanconi anemia, so the T cells may come from the graft donor.

This clonotype was detected ten times or more. CDR3 protein: CASSRGLAPYEQYF. Here the CDR3 DNA reads TGTGCCAGCAGTCGTGGACTAGCACCCTACGAGCAGTACTTC. The rearrangement links TRBV2 to TRBJ2-7; TRBD2 aligns across 8 bases. This CDR3 region has 14 residues. CDR1 and CDR2 (germline): SNHLY, FYNNEI. The V and J ends lost 5 bases and 2 bases, in that order; junction bases with no gene match: 5.

This clonotype occurred many times. This sequence joins TRBV24-1 and TRBJ2-3; TRBD2 agrees at 7 bases. The V gene end was trimmed by 4 bases and the J gene end by 3 bases; junction bases not matched to a gene: 3. Germline V lookup: CDR1 KGHDR, CDR2 SFDVKD. There are 14 residues in the CDR3. In DNA form, the CDR3 reads TGTGCCACCAGTGACCCCGGGAGGACAGATACGCAGTATTTT. Translation: CATSDPGRTDTQYF.

This clonotype turned up a few times. The chain recombines TRBV27 with TRBJ1-2; D remains unclear. The CDR3 length is 16 residues. Trimming stripped 1 base from V and 1 base from J, with 13 bases between. Looked up from germline, CDR1 is MNHEY and CDR2 is SMNVEV (reference sequence). The chain's CDR3 is CASSLYKAGNNYGYTF. In nucleotides, the CDR3 is TGTGCCAGCAGTTTATACAAGGCCGGTAATAACTATGGCTACACCTTC.

This clonotype occurred many times. The chain couples TRBV12-3 or TRBV12-4 to TRBJ2-7; D is ambiguous. Trimming removed 5 bases at V and 0 bases at J, with 8 bases between. The length of the CDR3 is 13 residues. This chain's CDR3 is CASSRHDSYEQYF. The CDR3, as DNA: TGTGCCAGCAGTCGTCATGACTCCTACGAGCAGTACTTC.

V usage is TRBV9 and J usage is TRBJ1-3; tentatively, D is TRBD1 (5 bases). CDR3 length equals 17 residues. With 4 bases removed from V and 1 base from J, the gap between germline ends came to 18 bases. Germline CDR1 is SGDLS and CDR2 is YYNGEE. CDR3 sequence: CASSPTGAQASGNTIYF. The CDR3 nucleotides read TGTGCCAGCAGCCCCACTGGGGCACAGGCGTCTGGAAACACCATATATTTT.

This clonotype was observed at least ten times. This chain connects TRBV24-1 to TRBJ2-5, with D tentatively TRBD1 (6 bases). The V and J ends lost 3 bases and 0 bases respectively, with 7 bases between them. Germline CDR1 reads KGHDR; CDR2 reads SFDVKD. This CDR3 is 14 amino acids long. DNA of the CDR3: TGTGCCACCAGTGATGGGACAAACCAAGAGACCCAGTACTTC. Its translation: CATSDGTNQETQYF.

Ten or more counts support this clonotype. The chain recombines TRBV4-1 with TRBJ1-1; the D gene is possibly TRBD1 (5 bases). The CDR3 has 13 residues. V gave up 6 bases and J gave up 1 base, with 9 bases separating them. The germline CDR1 and CDR2 sequences are MGHRA and YSYEKL. CDR3 DNA: TGCGCCAGCAGAGGGACGACGAACACTGAAGCTTTCTTT. Translated: CASRGTTNTEAFF.

The chain joins TRBV6-1 to TRBJ2-1; TRBD2 matches at 7 bases. Germline values: CDR1 MNHNS, CDR2 SASEGT. This CDR3 is built from 16 residues. With 2 bases clipped from V and 4 bases from J, the junction kept 8 bases outside the gene matches. The CDR3 loop reads CASSEWGGYRYNEQFF. CDR3 DNA sequence: TGTGCCAGCAGTGAATGGGGGGGGTATAGGTACAATGAGCAGTTCTTC.

This clonotype was recorded many times. This chain joins TRBV7-2 and TRBJ2-3, with TRBD2 identical over 7 bases. The junction had 10 bases not matched to a gene; V was cut back by 5 bases and J by 2 bases. The CDR3 has 16 amino acids. Germline CDR1 SGHTA, CDR2 FQGNSA. CDR3: CASSPRLASSTDTQYF. CDR3 bases: TGTGCCAGCAGCCCGCGACTAGCCTCGTCCACAGATACGCAGTATTTT.

This clonotype was picked up many times. The CDR3 region has the DNA TGCAGTGCTAGAGTAGGACCAACCTACGAGCAGTACTTC. Residues: CSARVGPTYEQYF. This chain joins TRBV20-1 and TRBJ2-7; the D is unclear. Per germline, CDR1 DFQATT and CDR2 SNEGSKA (reference sequence). This CDR3 has 13 amino acids. Trimming took 1 base from V and 2 from J, leaving 9 bases between them.

This clonotype came up many times. The chain employs TRBV6-5 and TRBJ1-1, with a tentative D call TRBD1 (5 bases). There are 16 residues in the CDR3. The germline CDR1 and CDR2 sequences are MNHEY and SVGAGI. V was trimmed by 0 bases and J by 4 bases, leaving 15 bases between them. The DNA of the CDR3 is TGTGCCAGCAGTTACTCGGTAGTACAGGTGGGCACTGAAGCTTTCTTT. It yields the protein CASSYSVVQVGTEAFF.

This chain joins TRBV29-1 and TRBJ1-2; D remains ambiguous. The ends were cut back, 5 bases at V and 3 bases at J, with 10 bases in the middle. The germline V gene has CDR1 SQVTM and CDR2 ANQGSEA. The CDR3 loop spans 12 amino acids. CDR3 coding DNA: TGCAGCGTTCGAGAAAAGGACTATGGCTACACCTTC. Translation gives CSVREKDYGYTF.

V is TRBV20-1 and J is TRBJ2-5; D possibly uses TRBD1 or TRBD2 (7 bases each). Trimming removed 6 bases from V and 0 bases from J, with 17 bases in between. The CDR3 covers 15 residues. Looked up from germline, CDR1 is DFQATT and CDR2 is SNEGSKA (reference sequence). Here the CDR3 reads CSARGGPGNQETQYF. The CDR3 coding sequence is TGCAGTGCCAGGGGGGGGCCGGGTAACCAAGAGACCCAGTACTTC.

This clonotype was detected only a few times. V is TRBV10-2 and J is TRBJ2-1, with D uncertain. Germline assignment: CDR1 WSHSY and CDR2 SAAADI. CDR3 length: 12 residues. V lost 0 bases, J lost 4 bases, and 1 base lay in between. The CDR3 DNA is TGCGCCAGCAGTGAGTCGTACAATGAGCAGTTCTTC. Protein: CASSESYNEQFF.

This clonotype was recorded a few times. V is TRBV2 and J is TRBJ1-2, with TRBD1 matching 9 bases. Per the germline V gene, CDR1 is SNHLY and CDR2 is FYNNEI. V shed 8 bases, J shed 1 base, and the junction held 11 bases outside the gene matches. The CDR3 covers 16 residues. Here the CDR3 reads CASLVDRGAINYGYTF. CDR3 nucleotide sequence: TGTGCCAGCCTGGTTGACAGGGGGGCAATTAACTATGGCTACACCTTC. Full variable domain (rest looked up from reference TRBV2 and TRBJ1-2): EPEVTQTPSHQVTQMGQEVILRCVPISNHLYFYWYRQILGQKVEFLVSFYNNEISEKSEIFDDQFSVERPDGSNFTLKIRSTKLEDSAMYFCASLVDRGAINYGYTFGSGTRLTVV.

Only a few counts were recorded for this clonotype. V and J are TRBV5-1 and TRBJ2-7, with 9 positions matching TRBD2. V lost 4 bases and J lost 0; bases outside the gene matches: 14. CDR1 and CDR2 from the germline V gene are SGHRS and YFSETQ. The CDR3 contains 18 residues. As DNA, the CDR3 is TGCGCCAGCAGCGTGACTAGCGGCGTAACCCGGAACTCCTACGAGCAGTACTTC. Its translation is CASSVTSGVTRNSYEQYF.

This sequence joins TRBV7-2 and TRBJ2-6, with D unresolved. There are 12 residues in the CDR3. The germline CDR1 and CDR2 sequences are SGHTA and FQGNSA. Trimming pared 11 bases from V and 2 bases from J, leaving 7 bases between. DNA for the CDR3: TGTGCCTCAGGCGCTGGGGCCAACGTCCTGACTTTC. It specifies CASGAGANVLTF. The complete variable domain, with remaining parts taken from reference TRBV7-2 and TRBJ2-6, reads GAGVSQSPSNKVTEKGKDVELRCDPISGHTALYWYRQSLGQGLEFLIYFQGNSAPDKSGLPSDRFSAERTGGSVSTLTIQRTQQEDSAVYLCASGAGANVLTFGAGSRLTVL.

Ten or more counts support this clonotype. The rearrangement uses TRBV7-9 and TRBJ2-3; 7 nucleotides match TRBD1. Germline CDR1 SEHNR, CDR2 FQNEAQ (reference sequence). Losses at the gene ends were 1 base for V and 5 bases for J; bases not matched to a gene: 3. This CDR3 region has 14 residues. CDR3 in DNA: TGTGCCAGCAGCTTAGGACAGGGCATAGATACGCAGTATTTT. Its translation: CASSLGQGIDTQYF.